The 21 T cell receptor beta chains below were found in one sample sequenced in a study of blood T cells in healthy people across ages. A J-beta primer mix and a sample-barcoded 5' primer were used in a second PCR of about 7 to 11 cycles. TCRdb called the 5' RACE reads again in MiXCR, with one record for every CDR3 protein. The data show around 710,000 distinct CDR3 sequences, with about 42% seen just once and roughly 19% held by the top ten. Sequencing input: blood. These receptor sequences come from a woman aged 55-69 years in good health.

This chain links TRBV21-1 with TRBJ2-5; TRBD2, the D gene given by the table, was not confirmed from the DNA. TRBJ2-7 matches the DNA end more closely, so the J call is doubtful. TRBV21-1 is marked as a pseudogene. CDR3 length equals 16 residues. This chain's CDR3 is CASSPGLAEGGYEQYF. In nucleotides, the CDR3 is TGTGCCAGCAGTCCGGGACTAGCGGAAGGAGGCTACGAGCAGTACTTC.

This clonotype was observed a few times. The rearrangement uses TRBV5-1 and TRBJ2-1, with D hard to call. V was shortened by 1 base and J by 3 bases, with 8 bases between the two germline ends. This CDR3 is built from 14 residues. The germline V gene encodes CDR1 SGHRS and CDR2 YFSETQ. In nucleotides, the CDR3 is TGCGCCAGCAGCTTGAATCCTGACTACAATGAGCAGTTCTTC. This translates into CASSLNPDYNEQFF. The complete variable domain, with remaining parts taken from reference TRBV5-1 and TRBJ2-1, reads KAGVTQTPRYLIKTRGQQVTLSCSPISGHRSVSWYQQTPGQGLQFLFEYFSETQRNKGNFPGRFSGRQFSNSRSEMNVSTLELGDSALYLCASSLNPDYNEQFFGPGTRLTVL.

This clonotype was seen at least ten times. The genes are TRBV12-3 or TRBV12-4 and TRBJ2-4, with 11 nucleotides matching TRBD2. Trimming took 6 bases from V and 3 from J; bases not matched to a gene: 4. The CDR3 sequence is 15 residues long. CDR3: CASSISGGDKNIQYF. The CDR3 DNA reads TGTGCCAGCAGCATTAGCGGGGGGGACAAAAACATTCAGTACTTC.

The chain combines TRBV20-1 with TRBJ2-3; TRBD2 is a possible D gene (6 bases). Germline lookup yields CDR1 DFQATT and CDR2 SNEGSKA (reference sequence). V shed 1 base and J shed 0 bases, with 8 bases lying between them. CDR3 size: 14 residues. The CDR3 region has the DNA TGCAGTGCTAGAGGTACTAGCAGCACAGATACGCAGTATTTT. Encoded protein: CSARGTSSTDTQYF.

The chain employs TRBV12-3 or TRBV12-4 and TRBJ2-7, with D hard to call. Trimming took off 1 base at V and 4 bases at J, with 11 bases between the two ends. CDR3 size: 14 residues. The CDR3 sequence is CASSLVPSRYEQYF. The DNA of the CDR3 is TGTGCCAGCAGTTTAGTTCCCAGTCGATACGAGCAGTACTTC.

The chain is built from TRBV6-2 or TRBV6-3 and TRBJ2-5; TRBD2 matches at 8 bases. From germline, CDR1 is MNHEY and CDR2 SVGEGT. The length of the CDR3 is 16 residues. Losses at the gene ends were 5 bases for V and 1 base for J; bases not matched to a gene: 9. The CDR3 reads CASSPRLAGTQETQYF. The CDR3 nucleotides are TGTGCCAGCAGTCCCCGGCTAGCGGGTACCCAAGAGACCCAGTACTTC.

This clonotype was seen more than once but under ten times. This chain connects TRBV13 to TRBJ2-1; 12 bases agree with TRBD2. The CDR3 consists of 20 residues. The germline V gene has CDR1 PRHDT and CDR2 FYEKMQ (reference sequence). V shed 3 bases and J 7 bases; nucleotides not matched to a gene: 19. For the CDR3, the DNA is TGTGCCAGCAGCTTTGCCTTGGGGACTAGCGGGCTCGGGGGAGTAAATGAGCAGTTCTTC. Translating gives CASSFALGTSGLGGVNEQFF.

The gene calls are TRBV29-1 and TRBJ2-3; D is perhaps TRBD2 (5 bases). The germline gives CDR1 SQVTM, CDR2 ANQGSEA. This CDR3 is 13 amino acids long. V lost 4 bases and J lost 3, with 11 bases in between. This CDR3 is CSVAAGQTDTQYF. CDR3 DNA sequence: TGCAGCGTTGCTGCGGGCCAAACAGATACGCAGTATTTT.

This clonotype was picked up a small number of times. The chain carries TRBV5-1 and TRBJ2-1; the D is unclear. Trimming took 0 bases from V and 3 from J, leaving 10 bases between them. Germline CDR1 is SGHRS and CDR2 is YFSETQ. This CDR3 has 15 amino acids. CDR3 protein: CASSLERNNYNEQFF. The CDR3 region has the DNA TGCGCCAGCAGCTTGGAACGGAACAACTACAATGAGCAGTTCTTC.

The rearrangement links TRBV12-3 or TRBV12-4 to TRBJ2-3, with D possibly called TRBD1 or TRBD2 (5 bases each). The CDR3 spans 15 residues. With 5 bases removed from V and 0 bases from J, the gap between germline ends came to 12 bases. CDR3 loop: CASSGTATSTDTQYF. Here the CDR3 DNA reads TGTGCCAGCAGTGGGACGGCGACTAGCACAGATACGCAGTATTTT.

This chain uses TRBV6-5 with TRBJ2-7; 8 nucleotides line up with TRBD1. CDR1 MNHEY and CDR2 SVGAGI come from the germline V gene. V gave up 5 bases and J gave up 3 bases; unmatched junction bases: 3. The CDR3 runs to 13 residues. The CDR3 protein is CASSTTGGYEQYF. The DNA of the CDR3 is TGTGCCAGCAGTACCACAGGGGGCTACGAGCAGTACTTC.

This clonotype was seen at least ten times. The chain employs TRBV24-1 and TRBJ2-5; the D gene is possibly TRBD2 (5 bases). The J call may not be correct, given that the DNA end is closer to TRBJ2-7. The CDR3 contains 13 residues. Germline V CDR1 and CDR2: KGHDR, SFDVKD. For the CDR3, the DNA is TGTGCCACCAGTGACATCGGGAACCCCGAGCAGTACTTC. Amino acid sequence: CATSDIGNPEQYF.

On this clonotype: A read error may be the cause here, since a much bigger clone is one base away. The V call is TRBV29-1, the J call TRBJ2-3; 7 bases are a match to TRBD1. The trim removed 6 bases at V and 5 bases at J, leaving 11 bases unmatched. The CDR3 contains 14 residues. Germline CDR1 reads SQVTM; CDR2 reads ANQGSEA. The CDR3 DNA reads as TGCAGCGTCGCAGAGGGACAGCCCATAGATACGCAGTATTTT. It specifies CSVAEGQPIDTQYF.

The J gene is TRBJ2-1, the V gene TRBV6-5; perhaps TRBD2 as D (6 bases). This CDR3 comprises 16 residues. Germline V gene lookup returns CDR1 MNHEY and CDR2 SVGAGI. Trimming left V 0 bases short and J 10 bases short, with 19 bases between. The CDR3 sequence: CASSYSLPGRGYEQFF. The CDR3 DNA is TGTGCCAGCAGTTACTCCCTACCCGGGAGAGGGTACGAGCAGTTCTTC.

The V and J genes are TRBV20-1 and TRBJ2-3; no firm D call. Per the germline V gene, CDR1 is DFQATT and CDR2 is SNEGSKA (reference sequence). V lost 3 bases and J lost 4, with 14 bases in between. The CDR3 totals 14 residues. As DNA, the CDR3 is TGCAGTGCTAGTAGGCCAGGTATACCAGATACGCAGTATTTT. Its translation is CSASRPGIPDTQYF.

This clonotype has just a few counts. The gene calls are TRBV7-6 and TRBJ2-1; TRBD1 is a possible D gene (5 bases). The V end was cut by 5 bases, the J end by 8 bases, with 10 bases between. Germline CDR1 is SGHVS and CDR2 is FNYEAQ. The CDR3 loop spans 12 amino acids. In DNA, the CDR3 is TGTGCCAGCAGCCCAGGACATGATGAGCAGTTCTTC. It specifies CASSPGHDEQFF.

The DNA for the CDR3 is TGTGCCAGCAGCTTAGCGGGCGGTATGACTGAAGCTTTCTTT. It specifies CASSLAGGMTEAFF. This chain joins TRBV7-9 and TRBJ1-1; D gene ambiguous. CDR1 and CDR2 (germline): SEHNR, FQNEAQ (reference sequence). V lost 0 bases, J lost 5 bases, and 10 bases lay in between. This CDR3 has 14 residues.

The J gene is TRBJ2-3, the V gene TRBV5-1; 8 bases agree with TRBD2. Germline V gene data show CDR1 as SGHRS and CDR2 as YFSETQ. The V segment lost 3 bases and the J segment 3 bases; nucleotides outside the gene matches: 12. The CDR3 consists of 17 residues. CDR3 coding DNA: TGCGCCAGCAGCTCCCCCGGGACTAGATTAGGGACAGATACGCAGTATTTT. Residues: CASSSPGTRLGTDTQYF.

The chain uses TRBV12-5 and TRBJ2-5; TRBD2 matches at 9 bases. After removal of 4 bases from V and 5 bases from J, the junction contained 8 bases not matched to a gene. Per the germline V gene, CDR1 is LGHNT and CDR2 is FRNRAP. This CDR3 comprises 15 residues. The CDR3 loop reads CASGSGTSRLETQYF. DNA for the CDR3: TGTGCTAGTGGTTCGGGGACTAGCCGTTTGGAGACCCAGTACTTC.

This clonotype was detected many times. The chain joins TRBV7-2 to TRBJ2-5; no reliable D call. The CDR3 runs to 9 residues. Trimming pared 11 bases from V and 4 bases from J, leaving 5 bases between. Germline CDR1 SGHTA, CDR2 FQGNSA. The CDR3 sequence is CAAGETQYF. CDR3 coding DNA: TGTGCCGCTGGAGAGACCCAGTACTTC.

This chain joins TRBV15 and TRBJ1-5; D is perhaps TRBD1 (5 bases). Trimming stripped 0 bases from V and 7 bases from J, with 16 bases between. Germline CDR1 is LNHNV and CDR2 is YYDKDF (reference sequence). CDR3 length: 16 amino acids. The CDR3 loop is CATSREGFEGNQPQHF. The CDR3, as DNA: TGTGCCACCAGCAGAGAGGGGTTTGAGGGGAACCAGCCCCAGCATTTT.